These 22 T cell receptor beta chains came from one sample sequenced in a study of cytomegalovirus exposure and HLA in healthy donors. Primers included in the PCR were 60 Vbeta and 13 Jbeta primers. Assay: immunoSEQ multiplex PCR; the TCRdb copy retains only in-frame clones and omits some. Of under 200,000 clones in the sample, roughly 80% were seen once. The sequencing input was PBMCs. All receptors come from a male donor in good health and CMV-seropositive.

J is TRBJ2-1 and V is TRBV7-2; 12 bases match TRBD2. The CDR3 contains 15 residues. CDR1 and CDR2 (germline): SGHTA, FQGNSA. V lost 3 bases to trimming and J lost 8 bases; unmatched junction nucleotides: 5. CDR3 in amino acids: CASSFLAGGSDEQFF. In DNA form, the CDR3 reads TGTGCCAGCAGCTTCCTAGCGGGAGGGTCCGATGAGCAGTTCTTC.

This clone appeared once. The sample has other DNA sequences that encode this CDR3 too. This sequence joins TRBV19 and TRBJ2-7; a weak D match, TRBD1 (6 bases). The germline V and J ends were trimmed by 3 bases and 3 bases, with 18 bases remaining between them. The germline gives CDR1 LNHDA, CDR2 SQIVND (reference sequence). The CDR3 spans 16 residues. CDR3 sequence (DNA): TGTGCCAGTAGTATTCAGCAGGGGCGCGAGGTCTACGAGCAGTACTTC. Protein: CASSIQQGREVYEQYF.

The CDR3 nucleotides read TGTGCCAGCGCGACACACTATGGCTACACCTTC. Translated: CASATHYGYTF. The chain combines TRBV6-6 with TRBJ1-2; no firm D call. The CDR3 is made up of 11 amino acids. Germline assignment: CDR1 MNHNY and CDR2 SVGAGI (reference sequence). Deletions cut 8 bases from V and 3 bases from J, with 7 bases between.

This clone was observed a handful of times. V is TRBV4-3 and J is TRBJ1-4, with D tentatively TRBD1 (6 bases). V gave up 3 bases and J gave up 8 bases, with 13 bases separating them. CDR3 size: 14 residues. The V gene's germline CDR1 is LGHNA and CDR2 YSLEER. CDR3 residues: CASSHRDNAEKLFF. The CDR3 DNA follows: TGCGCCAGCAGCCATCGGGACAATGCCGAAAAACTGTTTTTT.

This chain links TRBV28 with TRBJ2-7, with D tentatively TRBD2 (6 bases). Trimming left V 8 bases short and J 2 bases short, with 16 bases between. Looked up from germline, CDR1 is MDHEN and CDR2 is SYDVKM. CDR3 length: 14 residues. CDR3 residues: CASSSKRAAYEQYF. In DNA, the CDR3 is TGTGCCAGCTCCTCTAAGCGGGCGGCCTACGAGCAGTACTTC.

The chain combines TRBV6-5 with TRBJ2-7, with 9 bases that match TRBD2. Germline V CDR1 and CDR2: MNHEY, SVGAGI. With 7 bases clipped from V and 3 bases from J, the junction kept 7 bases outside the gene matches. The CDR3 length is 14 residues. The CDR3 bases are TGTGCCAGCAACTCAGCGGGAGGAAACTACGAGCAGTACTTC. Its protein is CASNSAGGNYEQYF.

The V call is TRBV19, the J call TRBJ2-7; D perhaps matches TRBD2 (5 bases). Trimming left V 1 base short and J 2 bases short, with 6 bases between. The germline CDR1 and CDR2 sequences are LNHDA and SQIVND (reference sequence). This CDR3 is built from 13 residues. The CDR3 protein is CASSIGAAYEQYF. The CDR3 DNA reads TGTGCCAGTAGTATAGGAGCGGCCTACGAGCAGTACTTC.

V is TRBV27 and J is TRBJ2-5, with D tentatively TRBD1 (5 bases). The CDR3 contains 15 residues. Between the trimmed V and J ends, which lost 5 bases and 4 bases, there was a span of 17 bases. The germline CDR1 and CDR2 sequences are MNHEY and SMNVEV (reference sequence). DNA for the CDR3: TGTGCCAGCAGTCCACGGTGGGGCGTTGGAGAGACCCAGTACTTC. Encoded protein: CASSPRWGVGETQYF.

This chain uses TRBV7-9 with TRBJ2-7; D gene ambiguous. From germline, CDR1 is SEHNR and CDR2 FQNEAQ (reference sequence). The CDR3 has 13 residues. V was shortened by 2 bases and J by 0 bases, with 5 bases between the two germline ends. CDR3 protein: CASSLTSSYEQYF. CDR3 bases: TGTGCCAGCAGCTTAACGAGCTCCTACGAGCAGTACTTC.

The chain is built from TRBV7-2 and TRBJ1-2; TRBD1 matches at 7 bases. Germline lookup yields CDR1 SGHTA and CDR2 FQGNSA. J gave up 0 bases and V 5 bases, and 3 bases lay outside the gene matches. This CDR3 region has 14 residues. The chain's CDR3 is CASSQGGANYGYTF. CDR3 nucleotides: TGTGCCAGCAGCCAAGGGGGCGCTAACTATGGCTACACCTTC.

The CDR3 sequence is CASSQRGGAGVYNEQFF. CDR3 coding DNA: TGCGCCAGCAGCCAGAGGGGGGGGGCGGGGGTTTACAATGAGCAGTTCTTC. The V gene is TRBV4-3, the J gene TRBJ2-1, with TRBD2 as a possible D gene (7 bases). The CDR3 sequence is 17 residues long. V lost 3 bases to trimming and J lost 4 bases, with 19 bases between them. Germline-derived CDR1 and CDR2 are LGHNA and YSLEER.

The genes are TRBV7-2 and TRBJ2-7; D is undetermined. Deletions cut 0 bases from V and 1 base from J, with 10 bases between. The germline gives CDR1 SGHTA, CDR2 FQGNSA. CDR3 length: 15 amino acids. The CDR3 bases are TGTGCCAGCAGCTTAGCCAAGACTTCTTCCTACGAGCAGTACTTC. Protein product: CASSLAKTSSYEQYF.

This clone was detected a few times. The V call is TRBV4-3, the J call TRBJ1-1; D uncertain. Germline CDR1 and CDR2: LGHNA and YSLEER. This CDR3 has 15 amino acids. Trimming pared 1 base from V and 4 bases from J, leaving 13 bases between. CDR3 region: CASSQAQLLLTEAFF. DNA of the CDR3: TGCGCCAGCAGCCAAGCACAGCTGCTCCTCACTGAAGCTTTCTTT.

The V and J genes are TRBV7-3 and TRBJ1-3; 7 positions agree with TRBD1. The CDR3 is 13 residues long. In germline, CDR1 is SGHTA, CDR2 FQGTGA. Trimming removed 7 bases from V and 8 bases from J; junction bases left unmatched: 8. This CDR3 reads CASIPQGGYTIYF. DNA of the CDR3: TGTGCCAGCATCCCCCAGGGGGGCTACACCATATATTTT.

The chain couples TRBV7-9 to TRBJ2-7; 12 bases align to TRBD2. Germline V CDR1 and CDR2: SEHNR, FQNEAQ (reference sequence). The CDR3 contains 13 residues. The V segment lost 8 bases and the J segment 6 bases; nucleotides outside the gene matches: 5. The CDR3 sequence: CASSTSGRLEQYF. Here the CDR3 DNA reads TGTGCCAGCTCAACTAGCGGGAGGCTCGAGCAGTACTTC.

This chain uses TRBV2 with TRBJ2-1; possibly TRBD2 for D (5 bases). Germline V gene sequence: CDR1 SNHLY, CDR2 FYNNEI. CDR3 size: 14 residues. Trimming cost V 8 bases and J 5 bases, with 16 bases left between them. CDR3 region: CASYFSGSNNEQFF. CDR3 in DNA: TGTGCCAGCTATTTTTCGGGGTCGAACAATGAGCAGTTCTTC. The full variable domain, with the rest looked up from reference TRBV2 and TRBJ2-1, is EPEVTQTPSHQVTQMGQEVILRCVPISNHLYFYWYRQILGQKVEFLVSFYNNEISEKSEIFDDQFSVERPDGSNFTLKIRSTKLEDSAMYFCASYFSGSNNEQFFGPGTRLTVL.

This chain connects TRBV10-3 to TRBJ1-5; the D is unclear. The CDR3 has 15 residues. Germline values: CDR1 ENHRY, CDR2 SYGVKD. Trimming stripped 5 bases from V and 3 bases from J, with 14 bases between. The CDR3 loop reads CAISPDLSTNQPQHF. CDR3 sequence (DNA): TGTGCCATCAGTCCTGACCTTAGCACCAATCAGCCCCAGCATTTT.

The chain uses TRBV28 and TRBJ2-4; a possible D gene is TRBD2 (6 bases). Trimming stripped 6 bases from V and 0 bases from J, with 12 bases between. This CDR3 is 15 amino acids long. Germline values: CDR1 MDHEN, CDR2 SYDVKM. DNA of the CDR3: TGTGCCAGCAGCCCGCGGGGCCTAGCCAAAAACATTCAGTACTTC. Translating it yields CASSPRGLAKNIQYF.

This clone was seen just once. The V gene is TRBV9, the J gene TRBJ2-1; the match to TRBD2 covers 7 bases. J was trimmed by 8 bases and V by 6 bases; bases with no gene match: 11. The CDR3 runs 14 residues. Germline lookup yields CDR1 SGDLS and CDR2 YYNGEE. In DNA, the CDR3 is TGTGCCAGCAAGGCGGGAGTAATATCGGATGAGCAGTTCTTC. Translation gives CASKAGVISDEQFF.

The chain carries TRBV4-1 and TRBJ1-6; D is unresolved. Germline V gene sequence: CDR1 MGHRA, CDR2 YSYEKL. Trimming took off 4 bases at V and 5 bases at J, with 18 bases between the two ends. The CDR3 is 17 residues long. The chain's CDR3 is CASSRRTAAIDNSPLHF. DNA for the CDR3: TGCGCCAGCAGCCGAAGAACCGCGGCCATCGATAATTCACCCCTCCACTTT.

This chain uses TRBV5-6 with TRBJ2-7, with 7 positions matching TRBD2. Trimming took 5 bases from V and 2 from J; bases not matched to a gene: 7. The CDR3 runs 14 residues. The germline V gene has CDR1 SGHDT and CDR2 YYEEEE. CDR3 sequence reads: CASRPGAGAYEQYF. In DNA form, the CDR3 reads TGTGCCAGCAGGCCCGGGGCGGGGGCCTACGAGCAGTACTTC.

This rearrangement joins TRBV5-1 to TRBJ1-2; a possible D gene is TRBD1 (6 bases). Trimming stripped 0 bases from V and 8 bases from J, with 8 bases between. CDR1 is SGHRS, CDR2 YFSETQ, per germline. The CDR3 spans 12 residues. The CDR3 nucleotides are TGCGCCAGCAGCTTGGGGCAGGGGGGCTACACCTTC. It is translated as CASSLGQGGYTF.